This T cell receptor beta chain is drawn from a study of blood T cell repertoires in COVID-19. Study-level information: T cells, B-cell-depleted T cells, or PBMCs supplied cDNA or gDNA.

Authors' data handling: Using reference gene primer amplification, nucleated cell counts were estimated. The table came from immunoSEQ multiplex PCR; TCRdb's copy has only in-frame clones and leaves some out. That table supplies the V and J calls and clone size; D and trimming were determined from the DNA. The repertoire holds approximately 250,000 clones, with about 82% as singletons. Trimming at V came to 4 bases and at J to 4 bases, leaving 0 bases not matched to a gene. The CDR3 covers 13 residues. The germline CDR1 and CDR2 sequences are LGHDT and YNNKEL (reference sequence). The sample was peripheral blood. The V and J genes are TRBV3-1 (or the pseudogene TRBV3-2) and TRBJ2-5, with 10 positions matching TRBD2. The sequence was collected from a woman at least 80 years old with COVID-19, enrolled during active disease. This chain's CDR3 is CASSLAGGETQYF. CDR3 bases: TGTGCCAGCAGCCTAGCGGGGGGAGAGACCCAGTACTTC.